Sequencing of this T cell receptor beta chain was carried out in a study of identical twins listed by TCRdb under 2016. A note on the overall study: To test whether fetal clonotypes persist, this study deep-sequenced TCR alpha and beta repertoires from monozygotic twins, from unrelated adults of various ages, and from cord blood. Replicate twin experiments were performed at different times using different library preparation protocols to rule out contamination.

Only healthy Caucasian donors were included. The twin cohort consisted of three pairs of female monozygotic twins, all aged about 18 to 29 years. RNA for TCR libraries was isolated from peripheral blood mononuclear cells. This clonotype has more than one count but fewer than ten. The antigen it binds to is not known. There are no base qualities to consult, and no much larger clone falls within one base. What the research found in general, with its limitations: Abundant cord blood beta clonotypes carried fewer insertions; young adult naive repertoires showed a weaker similar trend, while memory repertoires showed none. Compared with coincidental sharing between unrelated individuals, out-of-frame TCR alpha sequences shared between twins had an excess of sequences with low generation probability. Because the same donors could not be followed over many years, conclusions were based on cross-sectional statistical analysis. A weaker excess of twin sharing was found in beta out-of-frame sequences because the signal-to-noise ratio was lowered by fewer shared sequences. Recombination models systematically underestimated out-of-frame TCR alpha sharing in monozygotic twins but agreed with sharing between unrelated individuals. Invariant T cells such as MAIT and iNKT could partly confound zero-insertion analyses, although diverse VJ usage argued against such confounding for most clonotypes.

Library preparation used 5' RACE. Data came from an Illumina HiSeq 2000. A universal primer binding site was introduced by template switching, and a unique molecular identifier was present in the final cDNA, enabling accurate counting of TCR cDNA molecules. First-strand cDNA for TCR alpha and beta chains was synthesized from specific primers in the conserved constant-segment region. To control for contamination, every cDNA library was double barcoded, receiving both a SMART-Mk sample barcode and Illumina barcodes. TruSeq adapter sequences and Illumina sample barcodes were added in two successive PCR steps. The Illumina HiSeq platform was used with custom primers to sequence TCR alpha and beta cDNA libraries. On the authors' methods: MiGEC was used to process raw reads and extract unique molecular identifiers, and MiXCR was used to find CDR3 positions. For each individual, recombination models were inferred using an EM algorithm with the repgenHMM and IGoR tools. Shared clonotype analysis was performed with the tcR package in R, normalizing sharing by the product of cloneset sizes. To study raw recombination without the effects of thymic and clonal selection, out-of-frame nonproductive sequences were analyzed. TCRdb cleaned the public reads at Q25 with fastp, built clones with MiXCR and kept in-frame beta chains. Rows with one shared CDR3 protein collapse into an entry with the most common genes and DNA. TCRdb, not the original authors, processed these V and J calls. The sample includes about 700,000 distinct CDR3 sequences, with around 8.3% observed a single time. Approximately 0.89% of the sample is held by the ten biggest clonotypes.

Relative to germline, V is missing 5 bases and J is missing 2 bases, with 10 bases of the junction outside any gene match. From a lookup of the germline V gene (reference sequence), CDR1 and CDR2 are LNHNV and YYDKDF. The cysteine opens and the phenylalanine closes a CDR3 of 16 amino acids. Only the CDR3 portion is preserved as DNA: 48 bases, with reading frame beginning at the first base. Separately, the same data were catalogued under a study of yellow fever vaccine responses in identical twins. That second report states: The T cell response to vaccination in identical twins was reported by the authors to appear partly convergent and partly personalized. Focusing on identical twins, the study followed the T cell clones that responded to the vaccine, and did so with precision.

This TCR was sampled from a woman aged 18-35 years in good health. The sample comprised PBMCs. The V gene is TRBV15 and the J gene is TRBJ2-3, with 7 junctional bases fitting TRBD2. The CDR3 reads CATSRGVAQFTDTQYF. The DNA reads as follows: TGTGCCACCAGCCGGGGGGTGGCCCAATTCACAGATACGCAGTATTTT.